The 28 T cell receptor beta chains listed next were all sequenced from one sample in a study of cytomegalovirus exposure and HLA in healthy donors. The table came from immunoSEQ multiplex PCR; TCRdb's copy has only in-frame clones and leaves some out. Of about 260,000 clones in the sample, about nine tenths are singletons; the top ten hold approximately 3%. The sample comprised PBMCs. All receptors come from a woman under 40 in good health and CMV-seronegative.

This chain links TRBV19 with TRBJ2-7; 9 bases match TRBD1. Germline trimming cut 2 bases from V and 5 bases from J; bases unmatched to any gene: 7. The CDR3 loop spans 15 amino acids. CDR1 LNHDA and CDR2 SQIVND come from the germline V gene (reference sequence). CDR3 DNA sequence: TGTGCCAGTAGTATAAACTCCGGGACAGGGAACGAGCAGTACTTC. Its translation is CASSINSGTGNEQYF. Full variable domain (outside the CDR3, taken from reference TRBV19 and TRBJ2-7): DGGITQSPKYLFRKEGQNVTLSCEQNLNHDAMYWYRQDPGQGLRLIYYSQIVNDFQKGDIAEGYSVSREKKESFPLTVTSAQKNPTAFYLCASSINSGTGNEQYFGPGTRLTVT.

The V gene is TRBV5-1, the J gene TRBJ2-2; weak D call: TRBD1 (6 bases). The CDR3 length is 15 residues. V was trimmed by 4 bases and J by 6 bases, leaving 16 bases between them. Per the germline V gene, CDR1 is SGHRS and CDR2 is YFSETQ. The CDR3 sequence: CASSPWTDTPGELFF. DNA for the CDR3: TGCGCCAGCAGCCCCTGGACAGATACACCCGGGGAGCTGTTTTTT.

V gene TRBV7-2 combines with J gene TRBJ2-6, with D tentatively TRBD1 (5 bases). CDR1 and CDR2 from the germline V gene are SGHTA and FQGNSA. V was shortened by 3 bases and J by 3 bases, with 15 bases between the two germline ends. This CDR3 has 17 residues. In nucleotides, the CDR3 is TGTGCCAGCAGCTTCGGTCTCAGGCAGGGTGGGGCCAACGTCCTGACTTTC. Residues: CASSFGLRQGGANVLTF.

The chain links TRBV10-3 to TRBJ2-7, with D perhaps assigned TRBD1 or TRBD2 (5 bases each). The CDR3 runs 15 residues. Deletions cut 9 bases from V and 1 base from J, with 19 bases between. Per the germline V gene, CDR1 is ENHRY and CDR2 is SYGVKD. The chain's CDR3 is CAINNGGTSSYEQYF. In nucleotides, the CDR3 is TGTGCCATTAATAATGGGGGTACGAGTTCCTACGAGCAGTACTTC.

This rearrangement joins TRBV7-3 to TRBJ2-2; 7 bases are shared with TRBD2. With V trimmed by 1 base and J by 10 bases, 3 bases remained unmatched. This CDR3 region has 13 residues. Germline loops: CDR1 SGHTA, CDR2 FQGTGA. CDR3: CASSLRAGAELFF. Written as DNA, the CDR3 is TGTGCCAGCAGCTTAAGGGCGGGAGCGGAGCTGTTTTTT.

The V call is TRBV27, the J call TRBJ2-6; 12 positions agree with TRBD1. The CDR3 loop spans 17 amino acids. Germline loops: CDR1 MNHEY, CDR2 SMNVEV (reference sequence). J was trimmed by 3 bases and V by 9 bases; bases with no gene match: 9. The CDR3 spells CASRRDRGQYGANVLTF. CDR3 coding DNA: TGTGCCAGTCGCAGGGACAGGGGGCAGTATGGGGCCAACGTCCTGACTTTC.

This clone was picked up one time. This sequence joins TRBV7-9 and TRBJ1-2; no firm D call. Germline CDR1 reads SEHNR; CDR2 reads FQNEAQ (reference sequence). V lost 3 bases, J lost 8 bases, and 10 bases lay in between. CDR3 length equals 12 residues. CDR3 DNA sequence: TGTGCCAGCAGCTTCGGGGTTAAGGGCTACACCTTC. Translating gives CASSFGVKGYTF.

Only one count was recorded for this clone. V is TRBV28 and J is TRBJ2-7; D perhaps matches TRBD1 (5 bases). Germline V gives CDR1 MDHEN, CDR2 SYDVKM. The V end lost 5 bases, the J end lost 6 bases, and 14 bases lay between the germline ends. The CDR3 consists of 13 residues. The CDR3 DNA reads TGTGCCAGCAGTAAAAGGGGTGGGATCGAGCAGTACTTC. This codes for CASSKRGGIEQYF.

The chain is built from TRBV11-3 and TRBJ2-2; D gene uncertain. The CDR3 sequence is 15 residues long. V was clipped by 6 bases and J by 3 bases, with 14 bases between them. Germline values: CDR1 SGHNT, CDR2 YENEEA. The CDR3 loop is CASRPSKADTGELFF. CDR3 nucleotide sequence: TGTGCCAGCAGGCCCTCCAAGGCTGACACCGGGGAGCTGTTTTTT. Full variable domain (outside the CDR3, taken from reference TRBV11-3 and TRBJ2-2): EAGVVQSPRYKIIEKKQPVAFWCNPISGHNTLYWYLQNLGQGPELLIRYENEEAVDDSQLPKDRFSAERLKGVDSTLKIQPAELGDSAVYLCASRPSKADTGELFFGEGSRLTVL.

The gene calls are TRBV13 and TRBJ2-1, with D tentatively TRBD1 (5 bases). Trimming removed 4 bases at V and 7 bases at J, with 8 bases between. CDR1 and CDR2 from the germline V gene are PRHDT and FYEKMQ (reference sequence). The CDR3 totals 12 residues. The CDR3: CASSSAGNEQFF. CDR3 in DNA: TGTGCCAGCAGCTCAGCAGGGAATGAGCAGTTCTTC.

J is TRBJ2-3 and V is TRBV21-1; the table's D call TRBD2 went unverified against the DNA. TRBV21-1 is tagged as a pseudogene. CDR3 length: 11 residues. The CDR3: CASRESDTQYF. The CDR3 DNA sequence: TGTGCCAGCAGGGAGTCAGATACGCAGTATTTT.

The J gene is TRBJ1-5, the V gene TRBV28, with D unclear. CDR3 length: 13 residues. Germline CDR1 and CDR2: MDHEN and SYDVKM. V was trimmed by 2 bases and J by 4 bases, leaving 6 bases between them. CDR3 region: CASSLMHNQPQHF. CDR3 DNA: TGTGCCAGCAGTTTAATGCATAATCAGCCCCAGCATTTT.

This rearrangement joins TRBV9 to TRBJ2-7; D might be TRBD2 (5 bases). The CDR3 extends over 15 amino acids. The germline V gene encodes CDR1 SGDLS and CDR2 YYNGEE. V lost 2 bases and J 6 bases, leaving 18 bases between the germline ends. CDR3: CASSVAGIPSTEQYF. For the CDR3, the DNA is TGTGCCAGCAGCGTCGCGGGCATCCCTTCCACCGAGCAGTACTTC.

The chain couples TRBV27 to TRBJ2-2, with TRBD1 matching 7 bases. The CDR3 has 13 amino acids. The germline V gene encodes CDR1 MNHEY and CDR2 SMNVEV (reference sequence). Germline trimming cut 6 bases from V and 7 bases from J; bases unmatched to any gene: 5. CDR3 coding DNA: TGTGCCAGCAGCTTCACAGGGGACGGGGAGCTGTTTTTT. Translation: CASSFTGDGELFF.

This chain uses TRBV4-2 with TRBJ2-3; possibly TRBD2 for D (5 bases). The germline V gene encodes CDR1 LGHNA and CDR2 YNFKEQ. The CDR3 contains 15 residues. The germline V and J ends were trimmed by 4 bases and 4 bases, with 15 bases remaining between them. CDR3 in DNA: TGTGCCAGCAGCCCACTCCCCGGTAGCGCAGATACGCAGTATTTT. It encodes CASSPLPGSADTQYF.

The chain employs TRBV27 and TRBJ2-2; the D call may be TRBD1 or TRBD2 (5 bases each). The CDR3 runs to 15 residues. From germline, CDR1 is MNHEY and CDR2 SMNVEV (reference sequence). V was pared by 7 bases and J by 0 bases, with 12 bases between. The CDR3 here is CASNWGIANTGELFF. Here the CDR3 DNA reads TGTGCCAGCAACTGGGGGATCGCGAACACCGGGGAGCTGTTTTTT.

This sequence joins TRBV29-1 and TRBJ2-7; D uncertain. The CDR3 is made up of 12 amino acids. Germline V gives CDR1 SQVTM, CDR2 ANQGSEA. Trimming stripped 6 bases from V and 6 bases from J, with 15 bases between. This chain's CDR3 is CSVGFETSEQYF. In nucleotides, the CDR3 is TGCAGCGTCGGATTCGAAACCTCCGAGCAGTACTTC.

The chain carries TRBV27 and TRBJ1-1; 9 nucleotides align to TRBD1. The CDR3 runs to 13 residues. Trimming cost V 2 bases and J 5 bases; bases outside gene matches: 0. Germline assignment: CDR1 MNHEY and CDR2 SMNVEV (reference sequence). CDR3 in DNA: TGTGCCAGCAGTTTAGACAGGGGGACTGAAGCTTTCTTT. It specifies CASSLDRGTEAFF.

This clone was recorded once. The chain employs TRBV9 and TRBJ2-3; perhaps TRBD2 as D (5 bases). Germline assignment: CDR1 SGDLS and CDR2 YYNGEE. The CDR3 has 17 residues. The ends were cut back, 3 bases at V and 0 bases at J, with 17 bases in the middle. CDR3 DNA sequence: TGTGCCAGCAGCGCCAGACGGGCGGGTCCGAGCACAGATACGCAGTATTTT. Its translation: CASSARRAGPSTDTQYF.

This chain links TRBV7-2 with TRBJ2-3; a possible D gene is TRBD2 (5 bases). Trimming removed 1 base at V and 6 bases at J, with 17 bases between. The germline gives CDR1 SGHTA, CDR2 FQGNSA. This CDR3 spans 16 amino acids. CDR3 sequence: CASSLDRLTSSDTQYF. The CDR3 DNA follows: TGTGCCAGCAGCTTAGATAGACTAACCAGCTCCGATACGCAGTATTTT.

The chain employs TRBV6-1 and TRBJ2-7; 7 positions match TRBD1. The CDR3 runs 12 residues. CDR1 MNHNS and CDR2 SASEGT come from the germline V gene. Trimming removed 7 bases from V and 6 bases from J; junction bases left unmatched: 6. CDR3 DNA: TGTGCCAGCAATGCCGACAGGGCCGAGCAGTACTTC. This translates into CASNADRAEQYF.

V and J are TRBV7-9 and TRBJ2-7; 8 bases match TRBD2. V was pared by 3 bases and J by 3 bases, with 7 bases of the junction left unmatched. Germline lookup yields CDR1 SEHNR and CDR2 FQNEAQ (reference sequence). This CDR3 has 15 residues. CDR3 protein: CASSLLGTSLYEQYF. CDR3 nucleotide sequence: TGTGCCAGCAGCTTGTTAGGGACTAGTCTCTACGAGCAGTACTTC.

This chain links TRBV29-1 with TRBJ2-1; 10 nucleotides match TRBD2. The CDR3 sequence is 14 residues long. Germline values: CDR1 SQVTM, CDR2 ANQGSEA. The junction had 9 bases not matched to a gene; V was cut back by 3 bases and J by 10 bases. The CDR3 loop is CSVERLAGGNEQFF. The CDR3 coding sequence is TGCAGCGTTGAGAGATTAGCGGGAGGTAACGAGCAGTTCTTC.

The V and J genes are TRBV18 and TRBJ2-7, with 7 bases fitting TRBD2. This CDR3 has 15 residues. CDR1 and CDR2 from the germline V gene are KGHSH and LQKENI. The V segment lost 4 bases and the J segment 6 bases; nucleotides outside the gene matches: 12. The CDR3 is CASSLAGSGKGEQYF. CDR3 bases: TGTGCCAGCTCACTGGCGGGGAGCGGGAAAGGCGAGCAGTACTTC.

The chain carries TRBV9 and TRBJ1-4; possibly TRBD1 for D (5 bases). The CDR3 loop spans 15 amino acids. V lost 2 bases to trimming and J lost 0 bases, with 8 bases between them. Germline V lookup: CDR1 SGDLS, CDR2 YYNGEE. CDR3 sequence: CASSVSTATNEKLFF. DNA for the CDR3: TGTGCCAGCAGCGTTTCGACAGCAACTAATGAAAAACTGTTTTTT.

The chain couples TRBV11-3 to TRBJ2-7, with D possibly matching TRBD2 (6 bases). With 0 bases removed from V and 3 bases from J, the gap between germline ends came to 12 bases. The CDR3 spans 15 residues. Germline-derived CDR1 and CDR2 are SGHNT and YENEEA. Written as DNA, the CDR3 is TGTGCCAGCAGCTTAGATCCTCCTAGCGACTACGAGCAGTACTTC. Residues: CASSLDPPSDYEQYF. The whole variable domain, remainder taken from reference TRBV11-3 and TRBJ2-7, is EAGVVQSPRYKIIEKKQPVAFWCNPISGHNTLYWYLQNLGQGPELLIRYENEEAVDDSQLPKDRFSAERLKGVDSTLKIQPAELGDSAVYLCASSLDPPSDYEQYFGPGTRLTVT.

V and J are TRBV15 and TRBJ2-7; 8 bases match TRBD1. V was pared by 8 bases and J by 4 bases, with 7 bases of the junction left unmatched. The CDR3 is 13 residues long. The V gene's germline CDR1 is LNHNV and CDR2 YYDKDF (reference sequence). Here the CDR3 DNA reads TGTGCCACCCGGAAGACAGGGGATTACGAGCAGTACTTC. Amino acids: CATRKTGDYEQYF.

Details on this clone: Compared with germline, one end of the junction differs, possibly owing to a read error. The chain recombines TRBV6-1 with TRBJ2-5, with 8 bases matching TRBD2. The CDR3 runs to 11 residues. CDR1 and CDR2 (germline): MNHNS, SASEGT. This chain's CDR3 is CASRSTGGGHF. CDR3 DNA: TGTGCCAGCAGATCAACGGGCGGGGGGCACTTC.